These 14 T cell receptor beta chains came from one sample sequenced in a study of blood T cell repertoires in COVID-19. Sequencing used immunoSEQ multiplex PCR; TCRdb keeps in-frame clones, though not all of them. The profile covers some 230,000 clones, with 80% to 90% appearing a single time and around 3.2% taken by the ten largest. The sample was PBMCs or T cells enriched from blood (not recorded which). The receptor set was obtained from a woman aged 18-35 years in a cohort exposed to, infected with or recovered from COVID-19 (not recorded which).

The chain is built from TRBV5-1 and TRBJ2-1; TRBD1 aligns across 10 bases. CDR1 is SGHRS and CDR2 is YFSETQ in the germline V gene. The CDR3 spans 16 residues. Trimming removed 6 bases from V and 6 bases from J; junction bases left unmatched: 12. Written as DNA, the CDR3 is TGCGCCAGCACTAGGGACAGGGGAGAGGGGAGCAATGAGCAGTTCTTC. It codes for CASTRDRGEGSNEQFF.

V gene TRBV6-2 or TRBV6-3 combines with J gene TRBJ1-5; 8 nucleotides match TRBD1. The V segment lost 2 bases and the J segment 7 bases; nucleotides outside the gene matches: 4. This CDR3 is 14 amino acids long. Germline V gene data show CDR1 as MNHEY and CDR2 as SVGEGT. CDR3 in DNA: TGTGCCAGCAGTTACCCCGGACAGGGCCAGCCCCAGCATTTT. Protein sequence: CASSYPGQGQPQHF.

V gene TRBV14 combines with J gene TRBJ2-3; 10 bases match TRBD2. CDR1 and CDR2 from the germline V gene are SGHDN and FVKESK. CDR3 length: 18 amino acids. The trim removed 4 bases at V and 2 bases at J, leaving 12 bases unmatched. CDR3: CASSRRGSGRRPTDTQYF. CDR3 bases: TGTGCCAGCAGCCGGCGGGGTAGCGGGAGGAGGCCCACAGATACGCAGTATTTT.

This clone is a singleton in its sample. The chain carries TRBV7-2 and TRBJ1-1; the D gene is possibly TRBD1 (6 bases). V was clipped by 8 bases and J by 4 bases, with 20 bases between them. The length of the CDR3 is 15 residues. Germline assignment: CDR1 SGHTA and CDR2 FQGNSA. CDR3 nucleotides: TGTGCCAGCCCCGGAGTTGGGGAAGGGGGCACTGAAGCTTTCTTT. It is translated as CASPGVGEGGTEAFF.

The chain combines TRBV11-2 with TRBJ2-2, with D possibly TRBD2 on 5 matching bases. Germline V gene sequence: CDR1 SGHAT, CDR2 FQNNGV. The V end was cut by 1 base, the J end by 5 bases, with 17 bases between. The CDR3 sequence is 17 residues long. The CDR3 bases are TGTGCCAGCAGCTTAGTTCGTCCGAGTTCGGGGACCGGGGAGCTGTTTTTT. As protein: CASSLVRPSSGTGELFF.

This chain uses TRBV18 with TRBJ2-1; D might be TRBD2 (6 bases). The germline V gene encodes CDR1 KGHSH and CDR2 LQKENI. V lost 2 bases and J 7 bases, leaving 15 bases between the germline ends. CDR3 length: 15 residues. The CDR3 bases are TGTGCCAGCTCACCATTGGGCGGGGCAAGGAATGAGCAGTTCTTC. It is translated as CASSPLGGARNEQFF.

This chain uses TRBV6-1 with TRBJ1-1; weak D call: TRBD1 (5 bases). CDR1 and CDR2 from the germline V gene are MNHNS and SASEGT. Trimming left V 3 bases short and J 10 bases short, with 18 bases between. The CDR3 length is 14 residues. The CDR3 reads CASSDRTRSGGAFF. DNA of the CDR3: TGTGCCAGCAGTGACCGGACGCGATCGGGGGGAGCTTTCTTT.

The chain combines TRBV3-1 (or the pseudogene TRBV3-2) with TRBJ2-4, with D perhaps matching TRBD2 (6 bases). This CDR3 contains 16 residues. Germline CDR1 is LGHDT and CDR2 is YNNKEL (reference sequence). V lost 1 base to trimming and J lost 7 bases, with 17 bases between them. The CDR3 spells CASSQGPGTRGNIQYF. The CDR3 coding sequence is TGTGCCAGCAGCCAAGGACCCGGGACCCGGGGGAACATTCAGTACTTC.

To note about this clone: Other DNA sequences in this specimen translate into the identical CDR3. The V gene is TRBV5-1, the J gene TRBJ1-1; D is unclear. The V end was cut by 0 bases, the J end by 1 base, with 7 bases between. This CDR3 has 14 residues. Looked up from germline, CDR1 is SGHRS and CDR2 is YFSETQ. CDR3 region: CASSLGQTNTEAFF. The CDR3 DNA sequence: TGCGCCAGCAGCTTGGGACAAACGAACACTGAAGCTTTCTTT.

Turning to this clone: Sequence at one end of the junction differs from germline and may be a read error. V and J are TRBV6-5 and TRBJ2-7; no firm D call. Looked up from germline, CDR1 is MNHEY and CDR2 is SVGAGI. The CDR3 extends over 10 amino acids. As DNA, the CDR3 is TGTGCCAGCAGCCTCGGTCCTACGTGCTTC. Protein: CASSLGPTCF.

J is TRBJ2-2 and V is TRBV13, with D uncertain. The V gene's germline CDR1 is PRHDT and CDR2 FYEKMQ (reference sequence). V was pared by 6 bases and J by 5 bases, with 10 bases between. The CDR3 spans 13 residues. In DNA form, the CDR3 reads TGTGCCAGCAGAATCGGGTGGACCGGGGAGCTGTTTTTT. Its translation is CASRIGWTGELFF.

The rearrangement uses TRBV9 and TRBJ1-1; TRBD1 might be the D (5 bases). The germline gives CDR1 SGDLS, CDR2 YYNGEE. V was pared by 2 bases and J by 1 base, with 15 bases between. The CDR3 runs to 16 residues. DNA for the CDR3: TGTGCCAGCAGCGTCCAGCCCGTCGGGGGGAACACTGAAGCTTTCTTT. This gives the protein CASSVQPVGGNTEAFF.

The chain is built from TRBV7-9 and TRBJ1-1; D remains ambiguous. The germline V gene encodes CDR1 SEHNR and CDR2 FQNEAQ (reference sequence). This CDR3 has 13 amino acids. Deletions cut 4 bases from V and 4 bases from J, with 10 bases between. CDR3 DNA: TGTGCCAGCAGCTCTGAGGGTTTCACTGAAGCTTTCTTT. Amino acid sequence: CASSSEGFTEAFF.

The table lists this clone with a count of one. CDR3: CSPGEQYF. DNA of the CDR3: TGCAGCCCCGGCGAGCAGTACTTC. The V gene is TRBV29-1, the J gene TRBJ2-7; D is undetermined. Between the trimmed V and J ends, which lost 8 bases and 6 bases, there was a span of 5 bases. CDR3 length equals 8 residues. Germline V lookup: CDR1 SQVTM, CDR2 ANQGSEA.